The 21 T cell receptor beta chains below come from one sample, sequenced in a study of beta chain features in type 1 diabetes. cDNA synthesis used the whole RNA isolate, giving expressed TCRB sequences. The assay was immunoSEQ multiplex PCR, and TCRdb's table has in-frame clones only and misses some. Found here are roughly 730,000 clones, roughly 13% of them singletons; the top ten hold about 0.02%. General observations from the study: When Type 1 diabetes patients were examined, their TCRB CDR3s proved moderately but significantly shorter in all four CD4+ subsets.

These TCRs' antigens remain unknown. The sample taken for sequencing was naive CD4+ T cells from blood. These receptor sequences come from a man aged 18 to 29 with type 1 diabetes.

The chain couples TRBV6-1 to TRBJ1-1, with D uncertain. The V gene's germline CDR1 is MNHNS and CDR2 SASEGT. The CDR3 contains 12 residues. Trimming shortened V by 8 bases and J by 6 bases, and 13 bases separated the two germline ends. The DNA of the CDR3 is TGTGCCAGCGGGCAGGCTTTGGCTGAAGCTTTCTTT. Amino acids: CASGQALAEAFF.

CDR3 sequence (DNA): TGTGCCAGCAGCAGATCAGGGGGCGCCGGGGGCTACACCTTC. Translating it yields CASSRSGGAGGYTF. The V gene is TRBV27, the J gene TRBJ1-2, with TRBD1 matching over 8 bases. The trim removed 6 bases at V and 8 bases at J, leaving 11 bases unmatched. The CDR3 has 14 amino acids. Germline V gene data show CDR1 as MNHEY and CDR2 as SMNVEV (reference sequence).

V and J are TRBV12-5 and TRBJ2-7; D uncertain. Between the trimmed V and J ends, which lost 6 bases and 2 bases, there was a span of 17 bases. The CDR3 has 15 amino acids. The germline V gene encodes CDR1 LGHNT and CDR2 FRNRAP. This chain's CDR3 is CASGSDPGLTYEQYF. CDR3 DNA sequence: TGTGCTAGTGGATCAGACCCCGGCCTCACCTACGAGCAGTACTTC.

This clone showed up just a few times. V usage is TRBV29-1 and J usage is TRBJ2-7, with a weak D call TRBD1 (6 bases). There are 14 residues in the CDR3. CDR1 and CDR2 from the germline V gene are SQVTM and ANQGSEA. V lost 1 base and J lost 6, with 16 bases in between. CDR3 sequence: CSVEVGQGMGEQYF. The CDR3 coding sequence is TGCAGCGTTGAAGTAGGTCAGGGGATGGGCGAGCAGTACTTC.

This rearrangement joins TRBV19 to TRBJ2-2; D gene uncertain. The germline V and J ends were trimmed by 4 bases and 1 base, with 10 bases remaining between them. CDR1 LNHDA and CDR2 SQIVND come from the germline V gene (reference sequence). The CDR3 is 15 residues long. The CDR3 loop is CASSTRIGNTGELFF. In nucleotides, the CDR3 is TGTGCCAGTAGTACCCGGATCGGGAACACCGGGGAGCTGTTTTTT.

This clone was recorded a few times. V and J are TRBV29-1 and TRBJ1-1; D gene ambiguous. CDR1 and CDR2 (germline): SQVTM, ANQGSEA. This CDR3 is 15 amino acids long. V was shortened by 4 bases and J by 0 bases, with 15 bases between the two germline ends. The CDR3 DNA reads as TGCAGCGTTGGGTTCTCAGTTACCATGAACACTGAAGCTTTCTTT. Translated: CSVGFSVTMNTEAFF.

This clone was picked up a small number of times. The chain combines TRBV29-1 with TRBJ1-2; D may be TRBD1 (6 bases). The ends were cut back, 7 bases at V and 0 bases at J, with 12 bases in the middle. This CDR3 comprises 13 residues. Germline V CDR1 and CDR2: SQVTM, ANQGSEA. CDR3 sequence (DNA): TGCAGCGACACAGGGTACCCTAACTATGGCTACACCTTC. Translated, it gives CSDTGYPNYGYTF.

This sequence joins TRBV18 and TRBJ1-6; 9 bases agree with TRBD1. V gave up 2 bases and J gave up 5 bases; unmatched junction bases: 7. CDR3 length equals 17 residues. Per the germline V gene, CDR1 is KGHSH and CDR2 is LQKENI. DNA of the CDR3: TGTGCCAGCTCACCATTCACAGGGGGCGTCGATAATTCACCCCTCCACTTT. Protein product: CASSPFTGGVDNSPLHF.

This clone has more than one count but fewer than ten. The chain employs TRBV13 and TRBJ2-7, with 7 positions matching TRBD1. J was trimmed by 6 bases and V by 6 bases; bases with no gene match: 11. The CDR3 is 14 amino acids. Germline CDR1 reads PRHDT; CDR2 reads FYEKMQ (reference sequence). CDR3 region: CASRPGTERGEQYF. The CDR3 bases are TGTGCCAGCAGGCCCGGGACAGAACGAGGCGAGCAGTACTTC.

The CDR3 region has the DNA TGTGCCAGCTCACCAAGCAGGACGAGGGAGACCCAGTACTTC. Amino acids: CASSPSRTRETQYF. The chain has TRBV18 and TRBJ2-5; no firm D call. CDR3 length: 14 amino acids. With 2 bases removed from V and 5 bases from J, the gap between germline ends came to 12 bases. Germline V CDR1 and CDR2: KGHSH, LQKENI.

J is TRBJ1-1 and V is TRBV6-5; the D gene is possibly TRBD1 (5 bases). Germline V gene sequence: CDR1 MNHEY, CDR2 SVGAGI. The CDR3 is 13 residues long. V shed 4 bases and J shed 0 bases, with 6 bases lying between them. Here the CDR3 DNA reads TGTGCCAGCAGTTCAGGGATGAACACTGAAGCTTTCTTT. Its translation is CASSSGMNTEAFF.

CDR3 sequence: CAISAPTGVDTEAFF. CDR3 coding DNA: TGTGCCATCAGTGCCCCAACAGGGGTGGACACTGAAGCTTTCTTT. The chain uses TRBV10-3 and TRBJ1-1; the match to TRBD1 covers 7 bases. Germline V gene data show CDR1 as ENHRY and CDR2 as SYGVKD. This CDR3 has 15 residues. Losses at the gene ends were 4 bases for V and 3 bases for J; bases not matched to a gene: 8.

The chain couples TRBV19 to TRBJ1-1; 7 positions match TRBD1. CDR3 length: 16 residues. Germline trimming cut 5 bases from V and 5 bases from J; bases unmatched to any gene: 14. Looked up from germline, CDR1 is LNHDA and CDR2 is SQIVND (reference sequence). CDR3 residues: CASSPTATGSATEAFF. In DNA form, the CDR3 reads TGTGCCAGTAGTCCCACGGCGACAGGGAGTGCGACTGAAGCTTTCTTT.

This clone was picked up a small number of times. The V and J genes are TRBV7-8 and TRBJ2-7; D is uncertain. The V end lost 1 base, the J end lost 3 bases, and 16 bases lay between the germline ends. There are 16 residues in the CDR3. Germline loops: CDR1 SGHVS, CDR2 FQNEAQ. The chain's CDR3 is CASSLGGESPRYEQYF. The CDR3 bases are TGTGCCAGCAGCTTAGGGGGTGAGAGTCCCCGCTACGAGCAGTACTTC.

The CDR3 DNA reads as TGTGCCAGCAGCTTAGATAGGGATCAGCCCCAGCATTTT. Translating gives CASSLDRDQPQHF. V and J are TRBV13 and TRBJ1-5; D is uncertain. Germline CDR1 and CDR2: PRHDT and FYEKMQ (reference sequence). Trimming stripped 1 base from V and 5 bases from J, with 6 bases between. The CDR3 consists of 13 residues.

This clone was observed once. The chain is built from TRBV28 and TRBJ1-2; 7 positions agree with TRBD1. V shed 6 bases and J 4 bases; nucleotides not matched to a gene: 11. From germline, CDR1 is MDHEN and CDR2 SYDVKM. The CDR3 spans 15 residues. CDR3 protein: CASRPAGQTIYGYTF. Here the CDR3 DNA reads TGTGCCAGCAGGCCCGCGGGACAGACTATCTATGGCTACACCTTC.

This clone was seen a few times. This chain uses TRBV30 with TRBJ2-1; a weak D match, TRBD1 (5 bases). The CDR3 loop spans 12 amino acids. V was shortened by 3 bases and J by 6 bases, with 9 bases between the two germline ends. Germline V gene sequence: CDR1 GTSNPN, CDR2 SVGIG (reference sequence). The CDR3 DNA is TGTGCCTGGAGAGGCAGGGTCAATGAGCAGTTCTTC. Translated: CAWRGRVNEQFF. The whole variable domain, remainder taken from reference TRBV30 and TRBJ2-1, is SQTIHQWPATLVQPVGSPLSLECTVEGTSNPNLYWYRQAAGRGLQLLFYSVGIGQISSEVPQNLSASRPQDRQFILSSKKLLLSDSGFYLCAWRGRVNEQFFGPGTRLTVL.

The chain is built from TRBV2 and TRBJ1-5; D call uncertain. V lost 3 bases, J lost 5 bases, and 14 bases lay in between. The CDR3 spans 15 residues. Germline lookup yields CDR1 SNHLY and CDR2 FYNNEI. The CDR3 nucleotides read TGTGCCAGCAGTGATTTTCGGGGAGGCGATCAGCCCCAGCATTTT. Amino acid sequence: CASSDFRGGDQPQHF.

This clone appeared a few times. The rearrangement links TRBV25-1 to TRBJ2-2, with D possibly TRBD1 on 5 matching bases. The CDR3 has 16 residues. Trimming took off 0 bases at V and 4 bases at J, with 12 bases between the two ends. CDR1 and CDR2 from the germline V gene are MGHDK and SYGVNS. CDR3 nucleotide sequence: TGTGCCAGCAGTGAATATAGGGGTACGGGCACCGGGGAGCTGTTTTTT. Translating gives CASSEYRGTGTGELFF.

The chain employs TRBV9 and TRBJ2-7; D may match TRBD1 or TRBD2 (5 bases each). CDR1 and CDR2 from the germline V gene are SGDLS and YYNGEE. The CDR3 sequence is 14 residues long. V gave up 0 bases and J gave up 3 bases, with 10 bases separating them. CDR3 protein: CASSVDPGSYEQYF. Here the CDR3 DNA reads TGTGCCAGCAGCGTAGATCCAGGGAGCTACGAGCAGTACTTC. The variable domain in full, with the rest retrieved from reference TRBV9 and TRBJ2-7, is DSGVTQTPKHLITATGQRVTLRCSPRSGDLSVYWYQQSLDQGLQFLIQYYNGEERAKGNILERFSAQQFPDLHSELNLSSLELGDSALYFCASSVDPGSYEQYFGPGTRLTVT.

The chain recombines TRBV29-1 with TRBJ2-5, with D tentatively TRBD2 (5 bases). This CDR3 has 15 amino acids. Germline values: CDR1 SQVTM, CDR2 ANQGSEA. The CDR3 loop is CSGLMLGSHQETQYF. CDR3 nucleotide sequence: TGCAGTGGACTTATGTTGGGCAGCCACCAAGAGACCCAGTACTTC. The full variable domain, its missing parts supplied by reference TRBV29-1 and TRBJ2-5, is SAVISQKPSRDICQRGTSLTIQCQVDSQVTMMFWYRQQPGQSLTLIATANQGSEATYESGFVIDKFPISRPNLTFSTLTVSNMSPEDSSIYLCSGLMLGSHQETQYFGPGTRLLVL.